These 14 T cell receptor beta chains were all obtained from the same sample, sequenced in a study of blood T cell repertoires in COVID-19. Here immunoSEQ multiplex PCR was the method, and the copy in TCRdb shows in-frame clones only, minus some. The sample contains approximately 220,000 clones, around 84% of which appear only once. What was sequenced was peripheral blood. These receptors originate from a man between 60 and 75 years old with acute or convalescent COVID-19.

The rearrangement links TRBV5-1 to TRBJ2-1; D may be TRBD2 (7 bases). The germline CDR1 and CDR2 sequences are SGHRS and YFSETQ. The CDR3 has 16 amino acids. Between the trimmed V and J ends, which lost 4 bases and 7 bases, there was a span of 21 bases. CDR3 protein: CASSPPGGALGNEQFF. The CDR3 DNA follows: TGCGCCAGCAGCCCCCCGGGGGGCGCCCTAGGGAATGAGCAGTTCTTC. Drawing the rest from reference TRBV5-1 and TRBJ2-1, the complete variable domain is KAGVTQTPRYLIKTRGQQVTLSCSPISGHRSVSWYQQTPGQGLQFLFEYFSETQRNKGNFPGRFSGRQFSNSRSEMNVSTLELGDSALYLCASSPPGGALGNEQFFGPGTRLTVL.

This rearrangement joins TRBV10-3 to TRBJ1-6; TRBD1 matches 7 bases. The germline V gene encodes CDR1 ENHRY and CDR2 SYGVKD. This CDR3 is built from 14 residues. Unmatched junction bases numbered 7, after V lost 5 bases and J lost 9 bases. CDR3 nucleotide sequence: TGTGCCATCAGTATAGGGCAGGGGGGTTCACCCCTCCACTTT. Amino acids: CAISIGQGGSPLHF.

The J gene is TRBJ1-1, the V gene TRBV9; D perhaps matches TRBD1 (6 bases). The ends were cut back, 0 bases at V and 0 bases at J, with 9 bases in the middle. This CDR3 contains 15 residues. The germline V gene encodes CDR1 SGDLS and CDR2 YYNGEE. The CDR3 coding sequence is TGTGCCAGCAGCGTAGAGGACAGACTGAACACTGAAGCTTTCTTT. It codes for CASSVEDRLNTEAFF.

This chain connects TRBV5-4 to TRBJ2-7, with 11 bases matching TRBD1. CDR1 SGHNT and CDR2 YYREEE come from the germline V gene (reference sequence). The ends lost 3 bases at V and 6 bases at J; junction bases unmatched: 8. The CDR3 sequence is 15 residues long. CDR3 in amino acids: CASSWGQGGIGEQYF. The CDR3 bases are TGTGCCAGCAGCTGGGGACAGGGGGGGATTGGCGAGCAGTACTTC.

The rearrangement joins TRBV6-5 to TRBJ1-2, with 9 bases matching TRBD1. J lost 5 bases, V lost 6 bases, and 7 bases had no gene match. In germline, CDR1 is MNHEY, CDR2 SVGAGI. The CDR3 has 14 amino acids. CDR3 bases: TGTGCCAGCAGCCTCGGGACAGGGAGGTATGGCTACACCTTC. It translates to CASSLGTGRYGYTF.

A note on this clone: The same CDR3 also results from other DNA sequences found in this sample. The chain carries TRBV27 and TRBJ2-7, with 9 positions matching TRBD2. In germline, CDR1 is MNHEY, CDR2 SMNVEV (reference sequence). With V trimmed by 5 bases and J by 4 bases, 6 bases remained unmatched. The CDR3 is 14 residues long. The CDR3: CASSPSGGPYEQYF. The CDR3 coding sequence is TGTGCCAGCAGTCCGAGCGGGGGGCCTTACGAGCAGTACTTC.

The chain links TRBV23-1 to TRBJ1-5; TRBD1 aligns across 9 bases. TRBV23-1 is filed as an ORF, its function uncertain. This CDR3 is 15 amino acids long. Trimming removed 4 bases from V and 4 bases from J; junction bases left unmatched: 5. CDR3 sequence: CASSPEGQGNQPQHF. The CDR3 DNA reads as TGCGCCAGCAGTCCGGAAGGACAGGGGAATCAGCCCCAGCATTTT.

This clone was seen just once. This chain links TRBV4-1 with TRBJ2-3, with 7 bases matching TRBD2. CDR3 length: 18 residues. Unmatched junction bases numbered 17, after V lost 0 bases and J lost 8 bases. CDR1 MGHRA and CDR2 YSYEKL come from the germline V gene. CDR3 nucleotide sequence: TGCGCCAGCAGCCAAGATCTGGCTAGCGGAACGGTAGCGTTTACGCAGTATTTT. Translated: CASSQDLASGTVAFTQYF.

This clone appeared a few times. The chain joins TRBV2 to TRBJ1-2, with TRBD1 matching over 9 bases. Germline values: CDR1 SNHLY, CDR2 FYNNEI. J was trimmed by 4 bases and V by 2 bases; bases with no gene match: 11. The length of the CDR3 is 17 residues. CDR3 bases: TGTGCCAGCAGTGAATTTCTTAGGGGACAGGGCGGCTATGGCTACACCTTC. Its protein is CASSEFLRGQGGYGYTF.

J is TRBJ2-2 and V is TRBV11-2; the match to TRBD2 covers 15 bases. Germline V gene lookup returns CDR1 SGHAT and CDR2 FQNNGV. V lost 7 bases and J lost 4; bases outside the gene matches: 13. The CDR3 covers 19 residues. CDR3: CASIPSGTSGGRFTGELFF. The CDR3 nucleotides read TGTGCCAGCATCCCCTCCGGGACTAGCGGGGGGCGTTTCACCGGGGAGCTGTTTTTT.

The chain is built from TRBV9 and TRBJ2-2; D call uncertain. Trimming removed 0 bases from V and 3 bases from J, with 6 bases in between. CDR1 and CDR2 from the germline V gene are SGDLS and YYNGEE. This CDR3 comprises 14 residues. CDR3 DNA: TGTGCCAGCAGCGTAGACATCTACACCGGGGAGCTGTTTTTT. This translates into CASSVDIYTGELFF. Drawing the rest from reference TRBV9 and TRBJ2-2, the complete variable domain is DSGVTQTPKHLITATGQRVTLRCSPRSGDLSVYWYQQSLDQGLQFLIQYYNGEERAKGNILERFSAQQFPDLHSELNLSSLELGDSALYFCASSVDIYTGELFFGEGSRLTVL.

The rearrangement links TRBV5-1 to TRBJ1-5, with D perhaps matching TRBD1 (6 bases). Between the trimmed V and J ends, which lost 1 base and 1 base, there was a span of 9 bases. CDR1 SGHRS and CDR2 YFSETQ come from the germline V gene. The CDR3 spans 15 residues. The CDR3 DNA reads as TGCGCCAGCAGCTTGTCGGGGGGCAGCAATCAGCCCCAGCATTTT. Protein sequence: CASSLSGGSNQPQHF.

The chain has TRBV18 and TRBJ2-5, with 7 bases lining up with TRBD2. V shed 1 base and J 3 bases; nucleotides not matched to a gene: 2. The CDR3 spans 14 residues. The germline CDR1 and CDR2 sequences are KGHSH and LQKENI. CDR3 DNA: TGTGCCAGCTCACCACGGGGGGGAAAAGAGACCCAGTACTTC. This codes for CASSPRGGKETQYF.

V usage is TRBV27 and J usage is TRBJ2-3; D is perhaps TRBD1 (5 bases). The CDR3 is 12 amino acids. The V gene's germline CDR1 is MNHEY and CDR2 SMNVEV (reference sequence). Trimming removed 6 bases from V and 8 bases from J, with 12 bases in between. The CDR3 sequence is CASSDRRGTQYF. CDR3 sequence (DNA): TGTGCCAGCAGCGATCGTAGGGGTACGCAGTATTTT.